These 10 T cell receptor beta chains originate from one sample sequenced in a study of blood T cells in healthy people across ages. For the second PCR, which ran for about 7 to 11 cycles, a sample-barcoded 5' primer and a J-beta primer mix were used. MiXCR was run by TCRdb on the 5' RACE reads, yielding one entry per CDR3 protein. The table includes 910,000 or so distinct CDR3 sequences, roughly half detected once. The sample consisted of blood. The receptors were sampled from a woman in her sixties in good health.

A few counts support this clonotype. This chain links TRBV13 with TRBJ1-4; D is unresolved. The CDR3 extends over 13 amino acids. CDR1 is PRHDT, CDR2 FYEKMQ, per germline (reference sequence). Trimming took 4 bases from V and 3 from J, leaving 6 bases between them. CDR3 region: CASSSGANEKLFF. CDR3 sequence (DNA): TGTGCCAGCAGCTCCGGGGCTAATGAAAAACTGTTTTTT.

The V gene is TRBV6-1, the J gene TRBJ2-4, with D possibly TRBD2 on 6 matching bases. Judging by the DNA end, TRBJ2-7 fits better; the J call may be wrong. Germline lookup yields CDR1 MNHNS and CDR2 SASEGT. This CDR3 is built from 15 residues. CDR3 sequence reads: CASSGQPGRTYEQYF. The CDR3 nucleotides are TGTGCCAGCAGTGGCCAGCCAGGGAGGACCTACGAGCAGTACTTC.

A note on this clonotype: No conserved phenylalanine or tryptophan is present at the end of the CDR3, so a read error is the likely explanation. The rearrangement joins TRBV20-1 to TRBJ2-1; unclear D gene. This CDR3 spans 15 amino acids. Trimming cost V 3 bases and J 5 bases, with 17 bases left between them. The germline V gene encodes CDR1 DFQATT and CDR2 SNEGSKA (reference sequence). As DNA, the CDR3 is TGCAGTGCTAGGGGGTTGCAGACTGGACACAATGAGCAGTTCTTA. Protein sequence: CSARGLQTGHNEQFL.

The genes are TRBV11-1 and TRBJ2-1, with 13 bases aligning to TRBD2. The CDR3 has 21 residues. J gave up 1 base and V 6 bases, and 18 bases lay outside the gene matches. Germline CDR1 is SGHAT and CDR2 is FQDESV (reference sequence). In DNA, the CDR3 is TGTGCCAGCAGTCCTATCGGGGGGGGGACTAGCGGGACGCGGTCCTACAATGAGCAGTTCTTC. This codes for CASSPIGGGTSGTRSYNEQFF.

Note on this clonotype: At one end the junction does not follow the germline gene, possibly because of a read error. This chain joins TRBV4-1 and TRBJ2-3; D is unclear. Germline-derived CDR1 and CDR2 are MGHRA and YSYEKL. There are 13 residues in the CDR3. The CDR3 region is CAGSLRDTDTQYF. The CDR3 nucleotides read TGCGCCGGCAGCCTAAGGGACACAGATACGCAGTATTTT.

V is TRBV7-2 and J is TRBJ2-3; a weak D match, TRBD2 (5 bases). This CDR3 spans 16 amino acids. In germline, CDR1 is SGHTA, CDR2 FQGNSA. The V end was cut by 4 bases, the J end by 0 bases, with 14 bases between. Here the CDR3 reads CASSSPLEDSTDTQYF. In nucleotides, the CDR3 is TGTGCCAGCAGCTCGCCCTTGGAGGATAGCACAGATACGCAGTATTTT.

This clonotype was picked up a small number of times. The V gene is TRBV6-2 or TRBV6-3, the J gene TRBJ2-1, with D hard to call. The CDR3 totals 16 residues. Germline CDR1 and CDR2: MNHEY and SVGEGT. Trimming removed 2 bases from V and 1 base from J, with 12 bases in between. The CDR3 nucleotides read TGTGCCAGCAGTTACCCCCTAGGAGAATCCTACAATGAGCAGTTCTTC. It is translated as CASSYPLGESYNEQFF.

This clonotype was recorded a few times. The chain couples TRBV28 to TRBJ2-1; TRBD2 matches 9 bases. Germline loops: CDR1 MDHEN, CDR2 SYDVKM. This CDR3 spans 16 amino acids. Losses at the gene ends were 7 bases for V and 8 bases for J; bases not matched to a gene: 15. CDR3 amino acids: CASTSYSGSNFYEQFF. CDR3 nucleotides: TGTGCCAGCACGTCCTATAGCGGGAGCAATTTCTATGAGCAGTTCTTC.

This chain connects TRBV5-1 to TRBJ2-1; TRBD2 might be the D (5 bases). The V gene lost 4 bases and the J gene lost 5 bases, with 16 bases spanning the gap. The germline gives CDR1 SGHRS, CDR2 YFSETQ. The CDR3 sequence is 15 residues long. CDR3 nucleotide sequence: TGCGCCAGCAGCGCCCTAGCCACGGTTGACAATGAGCAGTTCTTC. Its protein is CASSALATVDNEQFF.

The rearrangement links TRBV27 to TRBJ1-1, with TRBD1 matching over 8 bases. In germline, CDR1 is MNHEY, CDR2 SMNVEV (reference sequence). V gave up 8 bases and J gave up 1 base; unmatched junction bases: 18. CDR3 length: 18 residues. The CDR3, as DNA: TGTGCCAGCCACGGGGGGGGGACAGGAGCCTCAAGGAACACTGAAGCTTTCTTT. Encoded protein: CASHGGGTGASRNTEAFF.